A selection of T cell receptor beta chains follows, all from one sample in a study of blood T cell repertoires in COVID-19. Sequencing was performed with immunoSEQ multiplex PCR; in TCRdb, only in-frame clones are kept and a portion is missing. The sample includes about 340,000 clones, about nine tenths of them seen just once. The source material was peripheral blood. These receptors were collected from a woman aged 65 to 85 with COVID-19, enrolled during active disease. Each CDR3 is given with its conserved first and last residue. Each record gives: V gene, J gene, clone size, D gene, CDR3 protein, CDR3 DNA. D genes are given only for firm matches. Not every row has a clone size; where given, it reads once, few, many or a size class.

V: TRBV28; J: TRBJ1-2; size: NA; D: TRBD1; CDR3: CASSLWGYRGYGYTF; DNA: TGTGCCAGCAGTTTATGGGGGTACAGGGGCTATGGCTACACCTTC
V: TRBV3-1/TRBV3-2; J: TRBJ1-5; size: NA; D: TRBD1; CDR3: CASSQDWGQGDQPQHF; DNA: TGTGCCAGCAGCCAAGATTGGGGACAGGGTGATCAGCCCCAGCATTTT
V: TRBV9; J: TRBJ1-3; size: NA; D: NA; CDR3: CASSVGGGGNTIYF; DNA: TGTGCCAGCAGCGTAGGGGGCGGTGGAAACACCATATATTTT
V: TRBV5-1; J: TRBJ1-2; size: NA; D: NA; CDR3: CASSLEAGAVYGYTF; DNA: TGCGCCAGCAGCTTGGAGGCCGGAGCGGTCTATGGCTACACCTTC
V: TRBV6-5; J: TRBJ2-7; size: once; D: TRBD1; CDR3: CASSSGTDKRYEQYF; DNA: TGTGCCAGCAGCTCTGGGACAGATAAGCGCTACGAGCAGTACTTC
V: TRBV2; J: TRBJ2-7; size: NA; D: NA; CDR3: CASSETPLTYEQYF; DNA: TGTGCCAGCTCAGAGACACCCCTTACCTACGAGCAGTACTTC
V: TRBV11-2; J: TRBJ2-3; size: few; D: NA; CDR3: CASLRTDTQYF; DNA: TGTGCCAGCCTACGGACAGATACGCAGTATTTT
V: TRBV30; J: TRBJ1-2; size: few; D: TRBD1; CDR3: CAWSVGTEGYTF; DNA: TGTGCCTGGAGTGTAGGGACAGAGGGCTACACCTTC
V: TRBV5-1; J: TRBJ1-2; size: few; D: TRBD1; CDR3: CASSGTGTGSSSGYTF; DNA: TGCGCCAGCAGCGGAACCGGGACAGGGAGTAGTAGCGGCTACACCTTC
V: TRBV7-8; J: TRBJ1-5; size: few; D: NA; CDR3: CASSLARRKEGFYQPQHF; DNA: TGTGCCAGCAGCTTAGCGCGGAGGAAGGAGGGTTTTTATCAGCCCCAGCATTTT
V: TRBV10-3; J: TRBJ2-7; size: NA; D: NA; CDR3: CAISADSSYEQYF; DNA: TGTGCCATCAGTGCGGACAGCTCCTACGAGCAGTACTTC
V: TRBV6-2/TRBV6-3; J: TRBJ1-6; size: NA; D: NA; CDR3: CASSSGDYNSPLHF; DNA: TGTGCCAGCAGTTCGGGAGACTATAATTCACCCCTCCACTTT
V: TRBV18; J: TRBJ1-1; size: NA; D: TRBD1; CDR3: CASSPGQGIDTEAFF; DNA: TGTGCCAGCTCCCCCGGACAGGGTATCGACACTGAAGCTTTCTTT